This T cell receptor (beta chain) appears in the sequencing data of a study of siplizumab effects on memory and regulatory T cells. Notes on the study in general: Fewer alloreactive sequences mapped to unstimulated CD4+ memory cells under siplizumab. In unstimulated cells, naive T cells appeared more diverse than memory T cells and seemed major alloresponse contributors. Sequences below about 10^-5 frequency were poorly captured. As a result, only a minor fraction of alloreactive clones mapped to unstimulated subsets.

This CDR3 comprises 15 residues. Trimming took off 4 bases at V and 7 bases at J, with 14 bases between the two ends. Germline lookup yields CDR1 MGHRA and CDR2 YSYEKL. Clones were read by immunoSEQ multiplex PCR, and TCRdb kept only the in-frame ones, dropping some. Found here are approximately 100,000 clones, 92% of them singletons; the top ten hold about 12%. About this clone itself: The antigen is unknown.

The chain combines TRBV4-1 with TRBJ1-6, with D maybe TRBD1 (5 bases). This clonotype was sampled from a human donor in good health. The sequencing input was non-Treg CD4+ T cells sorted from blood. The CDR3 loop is CASSLVGQGNSPLHF. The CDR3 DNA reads TGCGCCAGCAGCCTGGTGGGGCAGGGCAATTCACCCCTCCACTTT.